The T cell receptor (beta chain) under discussion was sequenced for a study of blood T cell repertoires in COVID-19. For the study at large: Acute and convalescent COVID-19 specimens originated in the United States, Italy and Spain. T cells, B-cell-depleted T cells, or PBMCs supplied cDNA or gDNA.

Using immunoSEQ multiplex PCR, the repertoire was profiled, and TCRdb retains in-frame clones only, with some absent. The sample includes under 250,000 clones, about 85% of them seen just once. The sample was peripheral blood. This clonotype was sampled from an older woman with active or convalescent COVID-19.

The CDR3 coding sequence is TGTGCCAGCAGCCAAGGGGTAACAGGTTTGGAGCCCCAGCATTTT. Its protein is CASSQGVTGLEPQHF. The chain couples TRBV6-5 to TRBJ1-5; possible D gene TRBD1, 5 bases. This CDR3 is built from 15 residues. V was pared by 6 bases and J by 8 bases, with 20 bases between. Germline V CDR1 and CDR2: MNHEY, SVGAGI.